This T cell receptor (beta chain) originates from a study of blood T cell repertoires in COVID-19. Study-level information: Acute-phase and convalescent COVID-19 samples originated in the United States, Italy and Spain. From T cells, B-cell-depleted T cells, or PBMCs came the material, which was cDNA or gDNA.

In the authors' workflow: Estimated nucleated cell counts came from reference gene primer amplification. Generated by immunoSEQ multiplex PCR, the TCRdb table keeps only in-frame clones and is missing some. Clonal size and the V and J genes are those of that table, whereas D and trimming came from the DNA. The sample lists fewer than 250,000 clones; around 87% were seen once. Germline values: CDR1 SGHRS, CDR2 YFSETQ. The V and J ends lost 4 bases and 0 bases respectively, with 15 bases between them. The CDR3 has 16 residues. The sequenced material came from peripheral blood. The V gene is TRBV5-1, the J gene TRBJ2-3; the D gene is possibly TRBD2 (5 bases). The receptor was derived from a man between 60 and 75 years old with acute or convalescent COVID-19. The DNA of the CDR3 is TGCGCCAGCAGCCGGGCCGCGGGCGTTAGCACAGATACGCAGTATTTT. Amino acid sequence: CASSRAAGVSTDTQYF.